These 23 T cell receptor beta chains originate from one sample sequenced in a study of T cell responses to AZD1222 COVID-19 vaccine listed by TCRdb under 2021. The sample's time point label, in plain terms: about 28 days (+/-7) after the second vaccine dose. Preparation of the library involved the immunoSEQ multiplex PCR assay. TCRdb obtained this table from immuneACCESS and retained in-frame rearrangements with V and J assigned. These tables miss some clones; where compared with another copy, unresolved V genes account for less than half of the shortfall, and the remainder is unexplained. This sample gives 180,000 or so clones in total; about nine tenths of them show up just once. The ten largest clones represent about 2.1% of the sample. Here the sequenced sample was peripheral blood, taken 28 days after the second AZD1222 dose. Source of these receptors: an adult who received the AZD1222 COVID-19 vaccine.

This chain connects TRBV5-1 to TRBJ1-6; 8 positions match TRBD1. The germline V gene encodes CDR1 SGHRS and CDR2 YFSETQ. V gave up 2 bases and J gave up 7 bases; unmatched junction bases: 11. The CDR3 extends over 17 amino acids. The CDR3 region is CASSFQGAQGRNSPLHF. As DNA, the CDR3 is TGCGCCAGCAGCTTCCAGGGGGCGCAGGGTAGGAATTCACCCCTCCACTTT.

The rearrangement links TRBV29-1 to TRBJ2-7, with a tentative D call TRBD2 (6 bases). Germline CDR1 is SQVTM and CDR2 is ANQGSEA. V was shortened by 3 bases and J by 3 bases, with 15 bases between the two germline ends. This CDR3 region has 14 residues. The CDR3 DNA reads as TGCAGCGTTGAGTCGCCCGGGGGAATCTACGAGCAGTACTTC. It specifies CSVESPGGIYEQYF.

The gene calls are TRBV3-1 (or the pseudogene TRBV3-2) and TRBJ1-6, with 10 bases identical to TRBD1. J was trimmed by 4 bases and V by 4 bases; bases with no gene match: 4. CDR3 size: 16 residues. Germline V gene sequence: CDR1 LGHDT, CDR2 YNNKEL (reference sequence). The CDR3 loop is CASSRDRGVYNSPLHF. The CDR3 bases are TGTGCCAGCAGCCGGGACAGGGGCGTTTATAATTCACCCCTCCACTTT.

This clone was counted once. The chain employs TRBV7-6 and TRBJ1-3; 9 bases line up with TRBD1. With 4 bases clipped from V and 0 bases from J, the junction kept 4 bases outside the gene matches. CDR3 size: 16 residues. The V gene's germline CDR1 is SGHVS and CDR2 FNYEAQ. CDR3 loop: CASSSGQGVSGNTIYF. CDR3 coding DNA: TGTGCCAGCAGCTCGGGACAGGGTGTCTCTGGAAACACCATATATTTT.

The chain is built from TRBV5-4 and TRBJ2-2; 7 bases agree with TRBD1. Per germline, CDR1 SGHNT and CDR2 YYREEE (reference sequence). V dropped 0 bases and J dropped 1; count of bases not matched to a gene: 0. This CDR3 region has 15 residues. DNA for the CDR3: TGTGCCAGCAGCTTGGGACAGGGGAACACCGGGGAGCTGTTTTTT. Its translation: CASSLGQGNTGELFF.

The CDR3 region is CSVELERQRPQFF. In DNA form, the CDR3 reads TGCAGCGTTGAATTGGAGCGACAACGGCCGCAGTTCTTC. The chain recombines TRBV29-1 with TRBJ2-1; D gene ambiguous. The CDR3 runs 13 residues. Trimming stripped 2 bases from V and 12 bases from J, with 17 bases between. Germline-derived CDR1 and CDR2 are SQVTM and ANQGSEA.

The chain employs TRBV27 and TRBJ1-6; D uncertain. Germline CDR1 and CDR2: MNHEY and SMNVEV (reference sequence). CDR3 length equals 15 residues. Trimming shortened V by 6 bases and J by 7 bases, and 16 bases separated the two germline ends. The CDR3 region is CASSLEGPGNSPLHF. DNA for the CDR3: TGTGCCAGCAGCTTAGAAGGCCCGGGGAATTCACCCCTCCACTTT.

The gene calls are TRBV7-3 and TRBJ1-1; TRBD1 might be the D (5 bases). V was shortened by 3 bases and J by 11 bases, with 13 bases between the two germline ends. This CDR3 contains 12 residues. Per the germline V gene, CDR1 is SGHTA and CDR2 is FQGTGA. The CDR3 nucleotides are TGTGCCAGCAGCTTGCAACAGGCTAAGGCTTTCTTT. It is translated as CASSLQQAKAFF. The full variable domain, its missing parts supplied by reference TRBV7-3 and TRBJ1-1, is GAGVSQTPSNKVTEKGKYVELRCDPISGHTALYWYRQSLGQGPEFLIYFQGTGAADDSGLPNDRFFAVRPEGSVSTLKIQRTERGDSAVYLCASSLQQAKAFFGQGTRLTVV.

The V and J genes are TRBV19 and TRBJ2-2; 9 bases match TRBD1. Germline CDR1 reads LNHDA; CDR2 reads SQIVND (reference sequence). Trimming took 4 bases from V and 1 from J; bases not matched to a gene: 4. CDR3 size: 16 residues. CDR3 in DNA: TGTGCCAGTAGTACGACAGGGGGATGGAACACCGGGGAGCTGTTTTTT. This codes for CASSTTGGWNTGELFF.

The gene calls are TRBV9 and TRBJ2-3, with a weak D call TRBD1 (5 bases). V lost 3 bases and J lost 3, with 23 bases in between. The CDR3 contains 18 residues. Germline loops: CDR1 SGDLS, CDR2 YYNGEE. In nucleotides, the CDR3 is TGTGCCAGCAGCGCTGGCTCAACAGGCCGAATGGGGACAGATACGCAGTATTTT. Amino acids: CASSAGSTGRMGTDTQYF.

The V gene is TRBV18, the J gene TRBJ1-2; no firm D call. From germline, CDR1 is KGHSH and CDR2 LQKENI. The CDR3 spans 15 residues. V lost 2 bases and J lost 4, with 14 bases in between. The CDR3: CASSPDLQRPYGYTF. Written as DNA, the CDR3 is TGTGCCAGCTCACCAGACCTGCAACGGCCCTATGGCTACACCTTC.

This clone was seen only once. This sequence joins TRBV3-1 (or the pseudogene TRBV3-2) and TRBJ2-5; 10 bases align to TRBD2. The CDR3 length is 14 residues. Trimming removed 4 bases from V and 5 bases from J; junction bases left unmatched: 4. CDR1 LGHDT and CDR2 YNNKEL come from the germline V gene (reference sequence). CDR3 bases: TGTGCCAGCAGCCTAGCGGGGGGAGGCGAGACCCAGTACTTC. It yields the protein CASSLAGGGETQYF.

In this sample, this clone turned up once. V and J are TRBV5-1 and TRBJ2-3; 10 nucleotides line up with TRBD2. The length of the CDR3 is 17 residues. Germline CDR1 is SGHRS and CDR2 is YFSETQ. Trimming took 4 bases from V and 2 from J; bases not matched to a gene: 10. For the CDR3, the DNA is TGCGCCAGCAGCCCCTTAGCGGGAGGCACCCCCACAGATACGCAGTATTTT. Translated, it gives CASSPLAGGTPTDTQYF.

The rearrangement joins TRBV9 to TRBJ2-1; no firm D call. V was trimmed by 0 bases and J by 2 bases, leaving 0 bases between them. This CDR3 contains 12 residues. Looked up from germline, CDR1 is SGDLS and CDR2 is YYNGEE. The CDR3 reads CASSVAYNEQFF. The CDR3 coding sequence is TGTGCCAGCAGCGTAGCCTACAATGAGCAGTTCTTC. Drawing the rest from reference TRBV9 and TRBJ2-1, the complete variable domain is DSGVTQTPKHLITATGQRVTLRCSPRSGDLSVYWYQQSLDQGLQFLIQYYNGEERAKGNILERFSAQQFPDLHSELNLSSLELGDSALYFCASSVAYNEQFFGPGTRLTVL.

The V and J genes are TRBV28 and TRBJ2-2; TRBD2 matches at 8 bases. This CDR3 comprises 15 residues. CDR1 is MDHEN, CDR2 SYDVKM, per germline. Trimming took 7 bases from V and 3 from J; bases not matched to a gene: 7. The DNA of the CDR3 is TGTGCCAGCACCCACACGGGGGGGCACACCGGGGAGCTGTTTTTT. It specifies CASTHTGGHTGELFF.

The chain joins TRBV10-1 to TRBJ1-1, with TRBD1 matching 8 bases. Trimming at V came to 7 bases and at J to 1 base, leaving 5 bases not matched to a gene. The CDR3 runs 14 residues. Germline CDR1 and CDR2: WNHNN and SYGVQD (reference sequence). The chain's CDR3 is CASNQDRANTEAFF. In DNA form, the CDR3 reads TGCGCCAGCAACCAGGACAGGGCGAACACTGAAGCTTTCTTT.

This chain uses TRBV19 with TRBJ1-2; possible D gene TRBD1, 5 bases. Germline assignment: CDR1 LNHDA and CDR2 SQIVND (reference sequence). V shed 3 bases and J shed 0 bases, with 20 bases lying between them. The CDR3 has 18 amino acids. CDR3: CASSITWQGSRSNYGYTF. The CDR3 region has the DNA TGTGCCAGTAGTATCACCTGGCAGGGCAGTCGTTCTAACTATGGCTACACCTTC.

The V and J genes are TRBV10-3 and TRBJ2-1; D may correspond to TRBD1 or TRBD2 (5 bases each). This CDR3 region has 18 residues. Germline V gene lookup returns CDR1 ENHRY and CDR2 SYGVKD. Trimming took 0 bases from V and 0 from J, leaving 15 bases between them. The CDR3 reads CAISESAGKGSSYNEQFF. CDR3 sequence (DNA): TGTGCCATCAGTGAGTCAGCTGGGAAGGGGAGCTCCTACAATGAGCAGTTCTTC.

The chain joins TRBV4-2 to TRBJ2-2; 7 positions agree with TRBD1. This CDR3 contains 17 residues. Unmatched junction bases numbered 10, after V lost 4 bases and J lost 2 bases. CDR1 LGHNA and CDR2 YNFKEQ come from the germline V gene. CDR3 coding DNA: TGTGCCAGCAGCCGAGAACTGGGACAGCCTAACACCGGGGAGCTGTTTTTT. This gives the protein CASSRELGQPNTGELFF.

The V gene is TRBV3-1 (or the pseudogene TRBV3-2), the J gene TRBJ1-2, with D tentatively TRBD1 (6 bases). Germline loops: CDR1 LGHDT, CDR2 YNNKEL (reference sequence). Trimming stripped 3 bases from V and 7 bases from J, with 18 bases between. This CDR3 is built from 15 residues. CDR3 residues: CASSHLGGGRGGYTF. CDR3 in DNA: TGTGCCAGCAGCCATCTTGGTGGGGGGCGAGGTGGCTACACCTTC.

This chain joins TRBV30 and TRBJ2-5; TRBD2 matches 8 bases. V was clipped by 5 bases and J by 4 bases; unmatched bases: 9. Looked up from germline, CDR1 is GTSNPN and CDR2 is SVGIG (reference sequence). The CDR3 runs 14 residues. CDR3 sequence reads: CAWGPREGRETQYF. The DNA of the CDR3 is TGTGCCTGGGGACCCCGGGAGGGACGAGAGACCCAGTACTTC.

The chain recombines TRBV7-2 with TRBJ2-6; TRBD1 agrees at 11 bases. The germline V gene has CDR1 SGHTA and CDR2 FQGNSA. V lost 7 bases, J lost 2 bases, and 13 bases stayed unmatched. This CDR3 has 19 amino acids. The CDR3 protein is CASNRSGGQGGAGANVLTF. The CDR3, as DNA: TGTGCCAGCAACCGGAGCGGGGGACAGGGGGGTGCTGGGGCCAACGTCCTGACTTTC.

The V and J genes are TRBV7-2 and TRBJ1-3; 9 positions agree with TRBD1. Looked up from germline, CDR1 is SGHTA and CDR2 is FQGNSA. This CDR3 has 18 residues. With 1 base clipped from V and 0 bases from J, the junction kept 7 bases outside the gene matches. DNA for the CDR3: TGTGCCAGCAGCTTAGGACAGGGGGTGGATTACTCTGGAAACACCATATATTTT. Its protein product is CASSLGQGVDYSGNTIYF.